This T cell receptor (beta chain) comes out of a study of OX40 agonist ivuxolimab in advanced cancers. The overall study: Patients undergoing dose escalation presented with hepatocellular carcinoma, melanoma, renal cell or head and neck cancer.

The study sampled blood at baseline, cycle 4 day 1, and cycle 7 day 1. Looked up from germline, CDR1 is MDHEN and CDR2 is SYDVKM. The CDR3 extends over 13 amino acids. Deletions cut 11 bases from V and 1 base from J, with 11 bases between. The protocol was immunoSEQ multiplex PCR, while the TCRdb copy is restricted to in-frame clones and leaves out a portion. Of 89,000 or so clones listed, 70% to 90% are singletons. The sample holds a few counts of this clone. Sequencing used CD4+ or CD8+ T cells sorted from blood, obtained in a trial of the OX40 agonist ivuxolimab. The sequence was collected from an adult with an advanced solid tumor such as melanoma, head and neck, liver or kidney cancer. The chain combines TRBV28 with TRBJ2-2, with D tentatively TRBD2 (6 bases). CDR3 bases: TGTGCCGGGAGGACGGGGAACACCGGGGAGCTGTTTTTT. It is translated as CAGRTGNTGELFF. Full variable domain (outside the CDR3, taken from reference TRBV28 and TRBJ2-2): DVKVTQSSRYLVKRTGEKVFLECVQDMDHENMFWYRQDPGLGLRLIYFSYDVKMKEKGDIPEGYSVSREKKERFSLILESASTNQTSMYLCAGRTGNTGELFFGEGSRLTVL.